This is a list of T cell receptor beta chains from one sample in a study of CD8+ T cells in alopecia areata. Repertoires were generated with immunoSEQ multiplex PCR, while TCRdb's copy carries only in-frame clones and drops some. The sample has 190,000 or so clones, roughly 61% seen once. Specimen: CD8+ T cells sorted from blood, collected at week 24, from a patient treated with tofacitinib. These receptors all come from a human donor with alopecia areata. The CDR3 runs from the conserved cysteine through the conserved F or W. Fields, in order: V gene, J gene, D gene, CDR3 protein. D genes are given only for firm matches.

TRBV30	TRBJ2-7	-	CAWTWEVDRNEQYF
TRBV7-8	TRBJ1-5	-	CASSSGGGQPQHF
TRBV13	TRBJ2-1	-	CASSLGQSNEQFF
TRBV6-4	TRBJ2-3	TRBD2	CASSVLAGGPDTQYF
TRBV19	TRBJ2-5	-	CATNSGQETQYF
TRBV27	TRBJ2-1	-	CASSYVFSNEQFF
TRBV4-2	TRBJ1-5	TRBD1	CASSQVFRTGGHQPQHF
TRBV13	TRBJ1-1	-	CASSLGQGGLINTEAFF
TRBV7-9	TRBJ2-1	-	CASSFPNYNEQFF
TRBV6-5	TRBJ1-4	-	CASSLGQGSEKLFF
TRBV13	TRBJ2-5	-	CASSRVSETQYF
TRBV27	TRBJ2-1	-	CASSLFGGGSYNEQFF
TRBV4-1	TRBJ2-5	TRBD2	CASSQGLAGQETQYF
TRBV6-1	TRBJ1-5	-	CASSQGPGDQPQHF
TRBV13	TRBJ2-3	TRBD2	CASSLTSGGTDTQYF
TRBV29-1	TRBJ1-1	-	CSVDTGPTEAFF
TRBV4-1	TRBJ1-1	-	CASSQDAVTEAFF
TRBV2	TRBJ2-1	-	CATRGSRLFF
TRBV4-2	TRBJ1-2	-	CASSQVRERNYGYTF
TRBV7-9	TRBJ2-3	-	CASLYTLDPTDTQYF
TRBV4-1	TRBJ2-5	TRBD2	CASSLTSGSQETQYF
TRBV9	TRBJ2-3	-	CASSVASTDTQYF
TRBV4-1	TRBJ2-3	-	CASRHRQGQADTQYF
TRBV5-1	TRBJ2-3	-	CASRVRADTQYF
TRBV15	TRBJ1-5	-	CATSRDRTINQPQHF
TRBV13	TRBJ1-5	-	CASSLGGLRNQPQHF
TRBV27	TRBJ2-6	-	CASRLTSGANVLTF
TRBV6-5	TRBJ2-7	-	CASSYSRAISYEQYF
TRBV29-1	TRBJ2-2	-	CSVLQPNTGELFF
TRBV6-5	TRBJ1-1	-	CASSYSIGGAEAFF
TRBV11-3	TRBJ2-5	-	CASNSRVQETQYF
TRBV10-3	TRBJ2-7	-	CAISMGFPYEQYF
TRBV5-6	TRBJ1-2	-	CASSIRTANYGYTF
TRBV30	TRBJ2-5	TRBD1	CAWSVQGWQETQYF
TRBV7-9	TRBJ2-7	TRBD2	CASSPPTSGSSYEQYF
TRBV25-1	TRBJ1-2	-	CASSEWEGTNYGYTF
TRBV13	TRBJ2-3	TRBD2	CASSTRLAGGPDTQYF
TRBV5-6	TRBJ1-2	TRBD1	CASSSGGWAYGYTF
TRBV28	TRBJ2-5	-	CATQHWETVLRPQETQYF
TRBV5-6	TRBJ2-5	-	CASSFGETQYF
TRBV27	TRBJ1-6	-	CASRQGPLSPLHF
TRBV7-7	TRBJ2-1	-	CASSLAAGGNEQFF
TRBV11-2	TRBJ1-6	-	CASSLEQSSYNSPLHF
TRBV6-5	TRBJ1-2	-	CASSYSRRDGYTF
TRBV11-2	TRBJ2-3	TRBD1	CASSFRDRGADTQYF
TRBV4-1	TRBJ1-5	-	CASSQDNGVNQPQHF
TRBV28	TRBJ1-5	TRBD1	CASSLGQVYQPQHF
TRBV5-1	TRBJ2-1	TRBD2	CASSLAVGGKDEQFF
TRBV7-9	TRBJ1-3	-	CASSFPSGNTIYF
TRBV5-1	TRBJ2-3	-	CASSLRDPSTDTQYF
TRBV25-1	TRBJ2-5	-	CASGGERIETQYF
TRBV5-6	TRBJ2-1	-	CASSLEAEYNEQFF
TRBV7-9	TRBJ1-6	TRBD1	CASRPDRGGSPLHF
TRBV5-1	TRBJ1-4	TRBD1	CASSLGPGQGEKLFF
TRBV27	TRBJ1-6	-	CASSTPGTRNSPLHF
TRBV30	TRBJ2-3	-	CVSSRGAGDTQYF
TRBV5-1	TRBJ2-2	-	CASSSGTGELFF
TRBV7-9	TRBJ2-6	-	CASSFGTPGAGANVLTF
TRBV9	TRBJ1-1	-	CASSFTTREAFF
TRBV9	TRBJ1-2	-	CASSVVESVYGYTF